The clone carrying this T cell receptor (beta chain) showed up just once. The CDR3 runs 15 residues. The germline V gene encodes CDR1 SGDLS and CDR2 YYNGEE. The V and J ends lost 0 bases and 3 bases, in that order; junction bases with no gene match: 4. This specimen belongs to a study of Ad26.COV2.S vaccination and SARS-CoV-2 variants. TCRdb's table, derived via immunoSEQ multiplex PCR, lists solely in-frame clones and lacks some. The table records a few hundred thousand clones, about 80% of them present only once. Treatment given: roughly 18 received Ad26.COV2.S at low or high dose, single or two shots; 5 received placebo; per-sample allocation not given. Repertoires come from day 63 after the first vaccine or placebo injection.

The source of this sequence is a person between 18 and 60 years old who received the Ad26.COV2.S COVID-19 vaccine or a placebo. The chain combines TRBV9 with TRBJ1-1; 8 nucleotides match TRBD1. The source was peripheral blood, collected in a trial of Ad26.COV2.S vaccine versus placebo. The CDR3 DNA is TGTGCCAGCAGCGTAGACAGGGGGTTGGACACTGAAGCTTTCTTT. This translates into CASSVDRGLDTEAFF. Variable domain in full (rest from reference TRBV9 and TRBJ1-1): DSGVTQTPKHLITATGQRVTLRCSPRSGDLSVYWYQQSLDQGLQFLIQYYNGEERAKGNILERFSAQQFPDLHSELNLSSLELGDSALYFCASSVDRGLDTEAFFGQGTRLTVV.